This T cell receptor (beta chain) was documented in a study of blood T cell repertoires in COVID-19. Study information: Samples of COVID-19 (acute and convalescent) were obtained from the United States, Italy and Spain.

Data came from immunoSEQ multiplex PCR; TCRdb stores just in-frame clones and leaves some out. Of some 80,000 clones in the sample, approximately 86% were seen once. The junction had 10 bases not matched to a gene; V was cut back by 5 bases and J by 3 bases. CDR3 length equals 16 residues. Germline values: CDR1 SGHVS, CDR2 FQNEAQ. The source is a human donor in a cohort sampled during active COVID-19. V gene TRBV7-8 combines with J gene TRBJ2-7; 10 bases are shared with TRBD2. Material for sequencing was peripheral blood. For the CDR3, the DNA is TGTGCCAGCAGCCGAGAAATAGCGGGGGGTCGCTACGAGCAGTACTTC. Encoded protein: CASSREIAGGRYEQYF.